The present T cell receptor beta chain was sequenced within a study of cytomegalovirus exposure and HLA in healthy donors. Points from the study as a whole: Using a false discovery rate of 0.05, a later analysis showed that 15,000 to 20,000 TCR beta sequences were associated with HLA alleles. Follow-up analysis later connected one missense variant in DCLRE1C with trimming of TCR beta V- and J-genes.

PCR was performed using 60 Vbeta and 13 Jbeta primers. Generated by immunoSEQ multiplex PCR, the TCRdb table keeps only in-frame clones and is missing some. The table has about 160,000 clones, around 80% seen once; the top ten hold approximately 1.4%. Looked up from germline, CDR1 is MDHEN and CDR2 is SYDVKM. The CDR3 consists of 14 residues. Remarks on this clone: The antigen remains unidentified. An end of the junction does not agree with germline; a read error may underlie this.

The sequence was collected from a man aged 18 to 30 in good health and CMV-seronegative. This rearrangement joins TRBV28 to TRBJ2-3; TRBD2 is a possible D gene (6 bases). The sample consisted of PBMCs. The CDR3 spells CASRAGNDADMQYF. In DNA form, the CDR3 reads TGTGCCAGCAGGGCGGGAAACGACGCAGATATGCAGTATTTT.